The sequence of this T cell receptor beta chain was determined in a study of patients and donors after allogeneic stem cell transplantation. The CDR3 is 13 residues long. Germline V gene sequence: CDR1 SNHLY, CDR2 FYNNEI. Between the trimmed V and J ends, which lost 5 bases and 2 bases, there was a span of 9 bases. This clonotype was observed many times. TCRdb re-analysed the RT-PCR reads in MiXCR, keeping a single row per CDR3 protein. Here the sample spans about 74,000 distinct CDR3 sequences, approximately 26% being singletons. This chain links TRBV2 with TRBJ1-1; tentative D call: TRBD1 (6 bases). Specimen: blood, either unsorted or a sorted T cell fraction (not recorded which). This receptor was identified in a human donor who was either an allogeneic HSCT recipient or a stem cell or donor lymphocyte infusion donor (not recorded which). It is not recorded whose cells these are; they may come from a transplant donor. The CDR3 sequence: CASSTGFNTEAFF. DNA for the CDR3: TGTGCCAGCAGTACAGGGTTTAACACTGAAGCTTTCTTT. Full variable domain (missing parts from reference TRBV2 and TRBJ1-1): EPEVTQTPSHQVTQMGQEVILRCVPISNHLYFYWYRQILGQKVEFLVSFYNNEISEKSEIFDDQFSVERPDGSNFTLKIRSTKLEDSAMYFCASSTGFNTEAFFGQGTRLTVV.